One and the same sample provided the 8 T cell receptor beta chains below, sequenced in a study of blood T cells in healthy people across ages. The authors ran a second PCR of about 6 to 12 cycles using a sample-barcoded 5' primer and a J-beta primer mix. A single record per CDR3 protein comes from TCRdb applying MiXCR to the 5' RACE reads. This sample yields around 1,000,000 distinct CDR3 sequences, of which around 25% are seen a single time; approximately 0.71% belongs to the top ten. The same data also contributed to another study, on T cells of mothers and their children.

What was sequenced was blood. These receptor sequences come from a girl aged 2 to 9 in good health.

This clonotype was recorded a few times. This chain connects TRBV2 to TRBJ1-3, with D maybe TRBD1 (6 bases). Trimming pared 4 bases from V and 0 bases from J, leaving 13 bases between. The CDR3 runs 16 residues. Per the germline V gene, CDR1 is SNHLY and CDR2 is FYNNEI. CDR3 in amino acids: CASSVGTLNSGNTIYF. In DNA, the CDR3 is TGTGCCAGCAGTGTTGGGACACTCAACTCTGGAAACACCATATATTTT.

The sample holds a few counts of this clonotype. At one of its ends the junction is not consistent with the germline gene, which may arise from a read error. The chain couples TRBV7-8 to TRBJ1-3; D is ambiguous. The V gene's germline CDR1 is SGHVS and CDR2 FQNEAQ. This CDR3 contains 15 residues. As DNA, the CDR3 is TGTGCCAGCAGCTTAGCGCACGGACTTCGAAACGCCATATATTTT. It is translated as CASSLAHGLRNAIYF. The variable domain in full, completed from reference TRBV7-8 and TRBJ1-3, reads GAGVSQSPRYKVAKRGQDVALRCDPISGHVSLFWYQQALGQGPEFLTYFQNEAQLDKSGLPSDRFFAERPEGSVSTLKIQRTQQEDSAVYLCASSLAHGLRNAIYFGEGSWLTVV.

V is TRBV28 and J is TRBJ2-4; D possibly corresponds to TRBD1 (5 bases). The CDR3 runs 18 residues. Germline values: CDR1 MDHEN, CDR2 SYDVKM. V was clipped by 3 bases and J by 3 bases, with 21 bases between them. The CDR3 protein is CASSLNAVRATGKNIQYF. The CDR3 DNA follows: TGTGCCAGCAGTTTGAATGCCGTCAGGGCGACTGGCAAAAACATTCAGTACTTC.

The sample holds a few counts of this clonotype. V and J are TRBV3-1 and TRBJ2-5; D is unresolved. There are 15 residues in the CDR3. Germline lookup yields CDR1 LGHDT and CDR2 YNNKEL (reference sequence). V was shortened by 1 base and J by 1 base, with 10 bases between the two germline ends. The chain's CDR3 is CASSQVAAPQETQYF. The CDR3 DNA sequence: TGTGCCAGCAGCCAAGTAGCAGCGCCCCAAGAGACCCAGTACTTC.

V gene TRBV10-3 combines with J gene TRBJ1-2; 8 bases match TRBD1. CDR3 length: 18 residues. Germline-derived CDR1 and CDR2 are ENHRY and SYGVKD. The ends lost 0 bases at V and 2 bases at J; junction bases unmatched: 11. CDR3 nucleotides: TGTGCCATCAGTGAGTCAGAGGACAGGGTTTCGGGGAACTATGGCTACACCTTC. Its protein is CAISESEDRVSGNYGYTF.

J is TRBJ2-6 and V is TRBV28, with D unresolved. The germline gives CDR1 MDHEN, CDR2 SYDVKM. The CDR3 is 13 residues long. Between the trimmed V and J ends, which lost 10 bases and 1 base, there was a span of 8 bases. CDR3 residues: CATQRSGANVLTF. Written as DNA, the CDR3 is TGTGCCACTCAGAGATCTGGGGCCAACGTCCTGACTTTC.

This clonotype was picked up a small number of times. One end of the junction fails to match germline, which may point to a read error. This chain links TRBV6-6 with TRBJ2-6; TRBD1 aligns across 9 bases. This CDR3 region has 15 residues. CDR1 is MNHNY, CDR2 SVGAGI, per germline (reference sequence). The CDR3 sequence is CASRGQGKGANGLTF. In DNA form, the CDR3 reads TGTGCCAGCAGGGGACAGGGTAAGGGGGCCAACGGCCTGACTTTC.

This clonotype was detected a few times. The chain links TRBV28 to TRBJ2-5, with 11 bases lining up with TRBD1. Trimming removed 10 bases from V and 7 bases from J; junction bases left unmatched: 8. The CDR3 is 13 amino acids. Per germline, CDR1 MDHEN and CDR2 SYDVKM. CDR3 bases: TGTGCCACAGGACAGGGGGCAAAAGGGACCCAGTACTTC. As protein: CATGQGAKGTQYF.